The present entry profiles one T cell receptor (beta chain) with its context. The authors ran a second PCR of roughly 6 to 12 cycles using a sample-barcoded 5' primer and a J-beta primer mix. TCRdb re-called the 5' RACE reads through MiXCR, storing one row per CDR3 protein. The sample has hundreds of thousands of distinct CDR3 sequences; roughly three fifths are singletons. This entry comes from a study of blood T cells in healthy people across ages. Specimen: blood. This receptor was taken from a middle-aged man in good health.

CDR3 sequence reads: CASSPRQGFVGEKLFF. DNA of the CDR3: TGTGCCAGCAGTCCCAGACAGGGGTTTGTCGGTGAAAAACTGTTTTTT. The chain carries TRBV27 and TRBJ1-4; the match to TRBD1 covers 8 bases. The CDR3 consists of 16 residues. The J segment lost 7 bases and the V segment lost 5 bases, leaving 12 bases of the junction unmatched. Germline CDR1 reads MNHEY; CDR2 reads SMNVEV (reference sequence).